This T cell receptor (beta chain) was found in a study of T cells in localized non-small cell lung cancer (dated by TCRdb to 2018 to 2021). Turning to the overall study: T cell repertoires of hundreds of early-stage NSCLC patients were analyzed, with tumors being compared against uninvolved tumor-adjacent lungs. The cohort consisted of 236 treatment-naive NSCLC patients whose localized lung tumors had been resected. Of the NSCLC patients, 129 were male and about a hundred were female, and the mean age was approximately 69 years.

General conclusions and limits of the study: Because multi-region tumor sequencing was not performed, intratumor heterogeneity could not be ruled out. A median of about 61 of the top 100 tumor clones turned up in the paired uninvolved adjacent lung, and 25 to 30 of those clones also ranked among the top 100 of that same adjacent lung. Higher T cell density in blood was associated with longer overall survival, whereas higher clonality in adjacent lung was associated with shorter survival. Uninvolved tumor-adjacent lung showed the highest T cell clonality, higher than tumor, which suggests more focused antigenic responses in the uninvolved tumor-adjacent lung. Because of the exploratory design, TCR variables were selected using unadjusted p-values without false-discovery rate correction.

Uninvolved adjacent lung was obtained at least 2 cm from the tumor margin, and the absence of atypia was confirmed by two independent pathologists. At diagnosis, tumor, uninvolved tumor-adjacent lung and peripheral blood were collected and then preserved as a mix of FFPE and fresh-frozen material. This clone was picked up a small number of times. Its binding antigen is unknown. No base quality information exists; no much larger clone differs at one position. The immunoSEQ Assay was used to sequence TCR beta CDR3 regions from DNA. As for the authors' bioinformatics: To compute T cell density, TCR beta template counts were normalized to usable DNA, which was estimated by amplifying housekeeping genes. Richness was estimated using the preseqR package, with extrapolation to 400,000 templates for PBMC samples and to 120,000 templates for tissue samples. Clonality was defined as one minus Pielou's evenness. Tissue-enriched TCRs were identified through differential abundance testing performed on productive amino-acid clonotypes, with a minimum total count of 5 and an alpha of 0.1. The Jaccard Index and the Morisita Overlap Index were used to quantify repertoire overlap between compartments. TCR beta CDR3s were clustered by GLIPH together with public tetramer-defined viral CDR3s, and at least three viral sequences plus V-gene enrichment were required for viral motifs. Entries here come from immuneACCESS through TCRdb and include only in-frame sequences with V and J called. Some clones fail to appear in such tables; in the studies checked, an unresolved V gene covers under half of the shortfall, and the cause of the remainder is unknown. V and J calls and clone size are as listed in that table; D and trimming were resolved from the DNA. This sample is represented by around 1,000 clones; about 22% of them were singletons. Approximately 30% of the sample comes from the top ten.

The germline V gene specifies SNHLY as CDR1 and FYNNEI as CDR2. From its cysteine to its phenylalanine, the CDR3 spans 12 amino acids. The only DNA kept is the CDR3, 36 bases in frame from the first base. Relative to germline, V is 6 bases shorter and J is 3 bases shorter, with 8 bases between their ends. This TCR came from a male donor aged 60 or over with stage I lung adenocarcinoma. The rearrangement joined TRBV2 to TRBJ1-2; the D gene assignment is ambiguous. Source: normal lung tissue next to the tumor, taken before any cancer treatment. This receptor has the CDR3 CASSRRYYGYTF. The sequenced DNA is TGTGCCAGCAGCAGGCGATACTATGGCTACACCTTC. Reference TRBV2 and TRBJ1-2 genes cover what lies past the CDR3, so the full variable domain is EPEVTQTPSHQVTQMGQEVILRCVPISNHLYFYWYRQILGQKVEFLVSFYNNEISEKSEIFDDQFSVERPDGSNFTLKIRSTKLEDSAMYFCASSRRYYGYTFGSGTRLTVV.